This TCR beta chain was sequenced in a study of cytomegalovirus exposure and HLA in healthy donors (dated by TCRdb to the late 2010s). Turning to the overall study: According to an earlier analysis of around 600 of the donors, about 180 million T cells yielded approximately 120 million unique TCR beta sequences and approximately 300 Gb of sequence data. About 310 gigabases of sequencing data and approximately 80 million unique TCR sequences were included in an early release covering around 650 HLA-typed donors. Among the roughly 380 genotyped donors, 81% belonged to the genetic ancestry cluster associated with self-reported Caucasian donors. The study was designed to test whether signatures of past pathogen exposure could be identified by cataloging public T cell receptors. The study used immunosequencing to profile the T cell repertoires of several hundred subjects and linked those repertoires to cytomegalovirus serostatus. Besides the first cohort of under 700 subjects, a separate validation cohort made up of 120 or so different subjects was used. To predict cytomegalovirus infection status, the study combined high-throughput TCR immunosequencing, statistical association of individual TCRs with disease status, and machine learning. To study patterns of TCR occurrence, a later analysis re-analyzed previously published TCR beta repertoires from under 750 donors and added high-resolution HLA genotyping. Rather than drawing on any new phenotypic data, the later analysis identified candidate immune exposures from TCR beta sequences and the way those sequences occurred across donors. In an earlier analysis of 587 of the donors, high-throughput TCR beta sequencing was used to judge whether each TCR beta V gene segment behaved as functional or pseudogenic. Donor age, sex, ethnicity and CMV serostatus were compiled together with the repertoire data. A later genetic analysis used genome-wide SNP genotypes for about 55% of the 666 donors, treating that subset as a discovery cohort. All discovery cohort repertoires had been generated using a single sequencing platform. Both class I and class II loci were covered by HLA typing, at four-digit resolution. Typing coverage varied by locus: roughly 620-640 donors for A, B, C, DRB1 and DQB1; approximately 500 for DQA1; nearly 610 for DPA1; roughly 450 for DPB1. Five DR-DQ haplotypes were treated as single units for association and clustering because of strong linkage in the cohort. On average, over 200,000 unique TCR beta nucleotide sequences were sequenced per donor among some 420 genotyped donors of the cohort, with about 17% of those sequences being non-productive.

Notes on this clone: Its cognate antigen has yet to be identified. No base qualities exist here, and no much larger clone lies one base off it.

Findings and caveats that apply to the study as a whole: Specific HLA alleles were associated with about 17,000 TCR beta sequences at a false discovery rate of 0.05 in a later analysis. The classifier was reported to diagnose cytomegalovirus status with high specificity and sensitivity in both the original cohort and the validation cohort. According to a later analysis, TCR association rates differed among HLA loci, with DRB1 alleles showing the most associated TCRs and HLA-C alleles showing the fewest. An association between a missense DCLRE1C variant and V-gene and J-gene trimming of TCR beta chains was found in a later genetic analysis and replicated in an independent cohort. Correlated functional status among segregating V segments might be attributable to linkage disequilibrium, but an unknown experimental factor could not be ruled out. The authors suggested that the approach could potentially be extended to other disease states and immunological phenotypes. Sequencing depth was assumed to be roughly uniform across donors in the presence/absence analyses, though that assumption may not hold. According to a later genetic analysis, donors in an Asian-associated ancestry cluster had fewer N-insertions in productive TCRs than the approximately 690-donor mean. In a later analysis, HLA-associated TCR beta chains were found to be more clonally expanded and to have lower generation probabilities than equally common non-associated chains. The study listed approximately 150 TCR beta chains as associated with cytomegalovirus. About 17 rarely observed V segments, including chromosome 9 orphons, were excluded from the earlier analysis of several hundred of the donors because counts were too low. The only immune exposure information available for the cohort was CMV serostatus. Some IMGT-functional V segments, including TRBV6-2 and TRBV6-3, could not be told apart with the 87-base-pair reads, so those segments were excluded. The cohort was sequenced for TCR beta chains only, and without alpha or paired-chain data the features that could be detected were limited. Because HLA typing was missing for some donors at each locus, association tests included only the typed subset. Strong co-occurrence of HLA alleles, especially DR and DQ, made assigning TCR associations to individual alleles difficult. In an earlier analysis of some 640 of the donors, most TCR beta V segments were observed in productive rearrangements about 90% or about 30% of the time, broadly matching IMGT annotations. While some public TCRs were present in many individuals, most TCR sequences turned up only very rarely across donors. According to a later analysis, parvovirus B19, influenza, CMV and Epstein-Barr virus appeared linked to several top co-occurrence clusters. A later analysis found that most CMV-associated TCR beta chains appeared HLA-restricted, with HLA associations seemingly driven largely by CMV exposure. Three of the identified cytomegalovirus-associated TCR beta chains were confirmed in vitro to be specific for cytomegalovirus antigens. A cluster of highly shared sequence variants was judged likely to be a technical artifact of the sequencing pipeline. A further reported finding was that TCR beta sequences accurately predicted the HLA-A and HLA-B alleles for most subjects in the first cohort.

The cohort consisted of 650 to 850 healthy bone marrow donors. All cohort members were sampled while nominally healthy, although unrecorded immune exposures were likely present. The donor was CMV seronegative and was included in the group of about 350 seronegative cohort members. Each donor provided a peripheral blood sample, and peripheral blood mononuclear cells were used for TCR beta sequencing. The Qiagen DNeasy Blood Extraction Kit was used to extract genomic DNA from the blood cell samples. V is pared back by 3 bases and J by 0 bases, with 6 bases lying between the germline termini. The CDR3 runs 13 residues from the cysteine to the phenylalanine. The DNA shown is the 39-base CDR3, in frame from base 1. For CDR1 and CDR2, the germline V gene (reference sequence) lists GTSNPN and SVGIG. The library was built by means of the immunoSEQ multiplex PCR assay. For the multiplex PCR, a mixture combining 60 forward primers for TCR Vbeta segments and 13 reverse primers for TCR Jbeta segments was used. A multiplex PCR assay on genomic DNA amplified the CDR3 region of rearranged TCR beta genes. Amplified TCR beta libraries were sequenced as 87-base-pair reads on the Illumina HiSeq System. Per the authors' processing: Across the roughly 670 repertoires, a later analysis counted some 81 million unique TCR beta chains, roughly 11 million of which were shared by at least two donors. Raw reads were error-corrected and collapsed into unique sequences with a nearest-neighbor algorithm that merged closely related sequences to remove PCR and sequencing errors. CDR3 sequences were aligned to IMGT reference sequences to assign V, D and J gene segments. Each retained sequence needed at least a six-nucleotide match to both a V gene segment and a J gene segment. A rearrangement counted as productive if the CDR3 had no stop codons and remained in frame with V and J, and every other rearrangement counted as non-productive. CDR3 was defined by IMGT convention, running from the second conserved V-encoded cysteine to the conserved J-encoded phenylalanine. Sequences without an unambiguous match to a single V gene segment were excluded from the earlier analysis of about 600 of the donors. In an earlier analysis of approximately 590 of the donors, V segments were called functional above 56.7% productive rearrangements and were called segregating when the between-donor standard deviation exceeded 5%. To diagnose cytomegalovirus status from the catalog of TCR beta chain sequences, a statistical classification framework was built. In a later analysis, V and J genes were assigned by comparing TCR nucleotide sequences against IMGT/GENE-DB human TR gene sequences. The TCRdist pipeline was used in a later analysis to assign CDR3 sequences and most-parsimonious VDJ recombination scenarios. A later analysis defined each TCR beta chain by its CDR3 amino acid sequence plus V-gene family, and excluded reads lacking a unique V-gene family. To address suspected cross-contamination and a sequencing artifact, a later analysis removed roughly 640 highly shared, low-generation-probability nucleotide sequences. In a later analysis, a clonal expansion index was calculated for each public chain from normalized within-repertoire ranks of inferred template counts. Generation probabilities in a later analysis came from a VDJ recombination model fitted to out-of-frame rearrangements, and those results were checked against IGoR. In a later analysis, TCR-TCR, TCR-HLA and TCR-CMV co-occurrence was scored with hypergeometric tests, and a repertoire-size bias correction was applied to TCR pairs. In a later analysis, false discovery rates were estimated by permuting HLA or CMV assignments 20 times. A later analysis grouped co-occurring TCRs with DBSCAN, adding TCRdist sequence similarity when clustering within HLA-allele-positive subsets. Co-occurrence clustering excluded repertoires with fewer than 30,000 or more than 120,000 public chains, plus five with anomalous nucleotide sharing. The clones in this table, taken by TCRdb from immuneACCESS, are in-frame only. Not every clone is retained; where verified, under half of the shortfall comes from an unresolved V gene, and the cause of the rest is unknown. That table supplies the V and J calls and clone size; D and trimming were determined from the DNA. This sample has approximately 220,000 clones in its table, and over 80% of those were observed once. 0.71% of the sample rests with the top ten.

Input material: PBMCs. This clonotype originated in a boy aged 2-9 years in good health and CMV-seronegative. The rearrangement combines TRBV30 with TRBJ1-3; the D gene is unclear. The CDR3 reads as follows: CAWRGDSGNTIYF. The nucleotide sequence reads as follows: TGTGCCTGGAGAGGAGACTCTGGAAACACCATATATTTT.